The rows below give T cell receptor beta chains drawn from one sample of a study of blood T cells in healthy people across ages. TCRdb itself ran the 5' RACE reads through MiXCR, one entry per CDR3 protein. The sample lists some 1.1 million distinct CDR3 sequences; around two fifths were seen once. Material for sequencing was blood. The receptors were sampled from a man between 18 and 35 years old in good health. Each CDR3 is given with its conserved first and last residue. D genes are given only for firm matches. Clone size is stated in some rows and not others, as once, few, many or a class when expanded.

d_call j_call v_call clone_size cdr3_nt cdr3_aa
TRBD2 TRBJ2-1 TRBV20-1 NA TGCAGTGCTAGGGGGGCCGGAGCGGGGGGTTACAATGAGCAGTTCTTC CSARGAGAGGYNEQFF
TRBD1 TRBJ1-3 TRBV18 NA TGTGCCAGCTCACAGGGACAGATGGACTCTGGAAACACCATATATTTT CASSQGQMDSGNTIYF
NA TRBJ2-1 TRBV2 NA TGTGCCAGCAGTTGGGGGGTTGAGATAGATGAGCAGTTCTTC CASSWGVEIDEQFF
NA TRBJ2-3 TRBV27 NA TGTGCCAGCGGTTCTACTCGCACAGATACGCAGTATTTT CASGSTRTDTQYF
NA TRBJ2-7 TRBV11-2 NA TGTGCCAGCAGCAGACCGGGACGAAAAGGATGCGAGCAGTACTTC CASSRPGRKGCEQYF
NA TRBJ1-4 TRBV3-1 NA TGTGCCAGCCGAAGAAGTCCCGGGAAACTGTTTTTT CASRRSPGKLFF
NA TRBJ1-2 TRBV30 few TGTGCCTGGAGTACGGGTCCTAACTATGGCTACACCTTC CAWSTGPNYGYTF
NA TRBJ1-4 TRBV6-2/TRBV6-3 NA TGTGCCAGCAGTTACGCGGGGGCTACTAATGAAAAACTGTTTTTT CASSYAGATNEKLFF
TRBD1 TRBJ1-2 TRBV2 NA TGTGCCAGCAGTGTCGGGACAGCCGACAGGCTTAGTGGCCACTATGGCTACACCTTC CASSVGTADRLSGHYGYTF
TRBD1 TRBJ1-6 TRBV12-3/TRBV12-4 NA TGTGCCAGCTCGGTCTCGGGACAGAATAATTCACCCCCCCACTTT CASSVSGQNNSPPHF
TRBD2 TRBJ2-3 TRBV4-2 NA TGTGCCAGCAGCCTAAAAACCGGGACTAGAGGCACAGATACGCAGTATTTT CASSLKTGTRGTDTQYF
TRBD2 TRBJ2-3 TRBV15 NA TGTGCCACCAGCATCGGACTAGCGAGCACAGATACGCAGTATTTT CATSIGLASTDTQYF
NA TRBJ1-2 TRBV29-1 few TGCAGCGTTGAGGGAGTTCAGGGGTCCGGGTATGGCTACACCTTC CSVEGVQGSGYGYTF
NA TRBJ1-2 TRBV27 NA TGTGCCAGCAGTCGTGGGCCCTCCGGTGGCTACACCTTC CASSRGPSGGYTF
TRBD1 TRBJ2-5 TRBV6-6 NA TGTGCCAGCAGTTACTTAGGGGGCACCCATTCTCGAGAGACCCAGTACTTC CASSYLGGTHSRETQYF
TRBD1 TRBJ2-5 TRBV28 once TGTGCCACCAGACGACAGGGGAGGGAGACCCAGTACTTC CATRRQGRETQYF
NA TRBJ1-2 TRBV9 few TGTGCCAGCAACCCCGGGACGGATCACTATGGCTACACCTTC CASNPGTDHYGYTF
NA TRBJ2-3 TRBV12-3/TRBV12-4 few TGTGCCAGCAGTCCCAGGGATGCCACAGATACGCAGTATTTT CASSPRDATDTQYF
NA TRBJ1-4 TRBV6-8 few TGTGCCAGCAGTCAGACGGGGCGTGCCTCCGAGGGCACTAATGAAAAACTGTTTTTT CASSQTGRASEGTNEKLFF
NA TRBJ2-5 TRBV7-3 NA TGTGCCAGCAGCTTATATCCGGGGGTAATAAAAGAGACCCAGTACTTC CASSLYPGVIKETQYF
TRBD1 TRBJ2-3 TRBV10-3 few TGTGCCATCAGTGAGACCGGGACAGGGGGGACAGATACGCAGTATTTT CAISETGTGGTDTQYF
TRBD1 TRBJ2-7 TRBV20-1 many TGCAGTGCTGTCCGGGACAGACCTTACGAGCAGTACTTC CSAVRDRPYEQYF
TRBD2 TRBJ2-1 TRBV2 few TGTGCCACTAGGGGTGGGACTACCAACAATGAGCAGTTCTTC CATRGGTTNNEQFF
NA TRBJ1-2 TRBV20-1 few TGCAGTGCTACCCGCCCCCCGGCTAACTATGGCTACACCTTC CSATRPPANYGYTF
TRBD1 TRBJ2-6 TRBV12-3/TRBV12-4 few TGTGCCATCAGGACAGGCTCTGGGGCCAACGTCCTGACTTTC CAIRTGSGANVLTF
NA TRBJ2-3 TRBV12-3/TRBV12-4 few TGTGCCAGCAGTTTACGGGTCGGCACAGATACGCAGTATTTT CASSLRVGTDTQYF
NA TRBJ1-2 TRBV10-3 many TGTGCCATCAGTGAATCTCAATTACAGGTTTCCTATGGCTACACCTTC CAISESQLQVSYGYTF
NA TRBJ2-3 TRBV29-1 NA TGCAGCCCTGAAAGGCGAGATACGCAGTATTTT CSPERRDTQYF
NA TRBJ1-2 TRBV27 many TGTGCCAGCAGTTACGGACAGACTAACTATGGCTACACCTTC CASSYGQTNYGYTF
TRBD2 TRBJ2-5 TRBV6-5 NA TGTGCCAGCAGCATGTCTCTAGCGGGGGAGCAAGAGACCCAGTACTTC CASSMSLAGEQETQYF
TRBD2 TRBJ2-5 TRBV29-1 many TGCAGCGTTGATCGGTACGGGGGGGCCGAGACCCAGTACTTC CSVDRYGGAETQYF
NA TRBJ1-1 TRBV28 NA TGTGCCAGCAGACGACAGGATATGAACACTGAAGCTTTCTTT CASRRQDMNTEAFF
TRBD2 TRBJ2-7 TRBV7-9 few TGTGCCAGCAGCTTATTACCTGGACTAGCAGGCTCCTACGAGCAGTACTTC CASSLLPGLAGSYEQYF
NA TRBJ1-2 TRBV29-1 NA TGCAGCGTGGGAAGGATCGGGGTGAACTATAGCTACACCTTC CSVGRIGVNYSYTF
TRBD1 TRBJ2-1 TRBV6-5 NA TGTGCCAGCAGTCCGCAACAGGGGGCAGGTGAGCAGTTCTTC CASSPQQGAGEQFF